These 2 T cell receptor beta chains share one sample of origin, sequenced in a study of blood T cells in healthy people across ages. Then a second PCR, running roughly 7 to 11 cycles, was carried out with a sample-barcoded 5' primer and a J-beta primer mix. TCRdb used MiXCR to reprocess the 5' RACE reads, holding one entry per CDR3 protein. The sample has about 1.8 million distinct CDR3 sequences, less than 50% seen once; the top ten hold approximately 2%. Sequencing used blood. These receptors were obtained from a woman aged 40 to 50 in good health.

This clonotype was observed many times. The chain has TRBV7-2 and TRBJ2-7; 7 nucleotides line up with TRBD1. This CDR3 is 13 amino acids long. In germline, CDR1 is SGHTA, CDR2 FQGNSA. The junction had 3 bases not matched to a gene; V was cut back by 4 bases and J by 3 bases. The CDR3 is CASSSTGFYEQYF. In DNA, the CDR3 is TGTGCCAGCAGCTCGACAGGGTTCTACGAGCAGTACTTC.

The chain employs TRBV15 and TRBJ2-5; D unresolved. The J call could be wrong; TRBJ2-7 is a better fit for the DNA end. The CDR3 consists of 14 residues. Germline CDR1 LNHNV, CDR2 YYDKDF (reference sequence). The CDR3 DNA is TGTGCCACCAGCAGAGAGTCCCCTCTCACCGAGCAGTACTTC. The encoded protein is CATSRESPLTEQYF.